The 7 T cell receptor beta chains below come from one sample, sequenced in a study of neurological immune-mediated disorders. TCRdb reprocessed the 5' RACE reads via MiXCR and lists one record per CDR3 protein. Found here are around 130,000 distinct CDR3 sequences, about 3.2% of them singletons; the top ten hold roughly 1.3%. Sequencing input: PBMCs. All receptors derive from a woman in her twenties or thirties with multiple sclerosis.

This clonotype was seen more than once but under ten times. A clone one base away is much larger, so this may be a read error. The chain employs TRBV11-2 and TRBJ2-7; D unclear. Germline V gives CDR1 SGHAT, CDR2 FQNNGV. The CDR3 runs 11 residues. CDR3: CDSSFLDEQYF. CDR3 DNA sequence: TGTGACAGCAGCTTTCTGGACGAGCAGTACTTC.

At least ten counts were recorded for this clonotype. The CDR3 DNA follows: TGTGCCAGCAGCTCCAGGACTAGCGGGATAGTGAATACGCAGTATTTT. Its translation: CASSSRTSGIVNTQYF. The chain recombines TRBV7-2 with TRBJ2-3, with 12 positions matching TRBD2. The CDR3 spans 16 residues. V lost 4 bases and J lost 7; bases outside the gene matches: 9. The germline gives CDR1 SGHTA, CDR2 FQGNSA.

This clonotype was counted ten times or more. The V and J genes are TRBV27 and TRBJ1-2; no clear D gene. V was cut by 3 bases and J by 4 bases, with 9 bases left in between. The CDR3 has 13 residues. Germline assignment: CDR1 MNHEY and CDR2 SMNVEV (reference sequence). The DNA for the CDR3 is TGTGCCAGCAGTTTGAGTCGGGGCTATGGCTACACCTTC. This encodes CASSLSRGYGYTF.

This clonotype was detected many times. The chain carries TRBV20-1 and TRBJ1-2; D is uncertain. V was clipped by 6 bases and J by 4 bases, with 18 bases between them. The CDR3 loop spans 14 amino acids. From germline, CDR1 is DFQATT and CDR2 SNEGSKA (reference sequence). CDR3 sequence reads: CSANPDLGVYGYTF. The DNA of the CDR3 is TGCAGTGCCAATCCTGATTTGGGCGTCTATGGCTACACCTTC.

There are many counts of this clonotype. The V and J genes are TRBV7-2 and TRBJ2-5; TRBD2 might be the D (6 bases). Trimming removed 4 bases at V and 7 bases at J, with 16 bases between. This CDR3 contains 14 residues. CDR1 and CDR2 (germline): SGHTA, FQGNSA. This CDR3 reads CASSSPGLLGTQYF. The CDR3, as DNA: TGTGCCAGCAGCTCACCGGGACTTCTTGGGACCCAGTACTTC.

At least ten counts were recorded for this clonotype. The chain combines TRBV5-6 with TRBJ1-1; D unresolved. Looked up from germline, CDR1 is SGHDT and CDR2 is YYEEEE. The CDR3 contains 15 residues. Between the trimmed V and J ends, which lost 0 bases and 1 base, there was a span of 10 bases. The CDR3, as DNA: TGTGCCAGCAGCTTGGCCAGCGGAGAGAACACTGAAGCTTTCTTT. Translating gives CASSLASGENTEAFF.

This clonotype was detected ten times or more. The CDR3 here is CASSSAWGGLSGANVLTF. DNA for the CDR3: TGTGCCAGCAGCTCTGCCTGGGGGGGCCTCTCTGGGGCCAACGTCCTGACTTTC. This rearrangement joins TRBV5-6 to TRBJ2-6; D is perhaps TRBD2 (7 bases). The CDR3 loop spans 18 amino acids. In germline, CDR1 is SGHDT, CDR2 YYEEEE. Trimming shortened V by 3 bases and J by 0 bases, and 16 bases separated the two germline ends.